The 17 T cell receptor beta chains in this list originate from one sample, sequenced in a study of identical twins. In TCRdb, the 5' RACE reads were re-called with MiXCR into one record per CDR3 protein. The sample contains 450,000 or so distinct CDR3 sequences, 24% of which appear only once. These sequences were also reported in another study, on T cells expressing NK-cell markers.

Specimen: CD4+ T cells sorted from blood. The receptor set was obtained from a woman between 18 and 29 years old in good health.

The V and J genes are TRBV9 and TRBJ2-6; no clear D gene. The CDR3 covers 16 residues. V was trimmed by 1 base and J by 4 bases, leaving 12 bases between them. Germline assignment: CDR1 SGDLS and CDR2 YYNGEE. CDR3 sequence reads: CASSVRTGGGANVLTF. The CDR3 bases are TGTGCCAGCAGCGTACGGACCGGCGGCGGGGCCAACGTCCTGACTTTC. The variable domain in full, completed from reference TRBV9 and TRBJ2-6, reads DSGVTQTPKHLITATGQRVTLRCSPRSGDLSVYWYQQSLDQGLQFLIQYYNGEERAKGNILERFSAQQFPDLHSELNLSSLELGDSALYFCASSVRTGGGANVLTFGAGSRLTVL.

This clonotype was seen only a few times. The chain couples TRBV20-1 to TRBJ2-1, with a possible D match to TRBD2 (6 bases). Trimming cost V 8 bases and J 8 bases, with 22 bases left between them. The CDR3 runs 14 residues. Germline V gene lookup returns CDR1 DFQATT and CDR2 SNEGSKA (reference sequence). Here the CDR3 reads CSLKGLARVHEQFF. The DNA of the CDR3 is TGCAGTTTAAAGGGACTCGCGAGAGTCCATGAGCAGTTCTTC.

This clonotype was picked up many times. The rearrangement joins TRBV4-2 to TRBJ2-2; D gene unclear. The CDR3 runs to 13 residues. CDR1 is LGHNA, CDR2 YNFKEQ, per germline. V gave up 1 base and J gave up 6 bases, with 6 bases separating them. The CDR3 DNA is TGTGCCAGCAGCCAAGTCTCGCCCGGGGAGCTGTTTTTT. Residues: CASSQVSPGELFF.

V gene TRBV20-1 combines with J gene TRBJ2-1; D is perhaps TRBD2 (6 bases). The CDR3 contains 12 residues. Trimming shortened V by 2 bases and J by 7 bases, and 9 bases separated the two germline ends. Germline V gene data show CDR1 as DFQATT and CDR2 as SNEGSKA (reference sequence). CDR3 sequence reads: CSARPAGNEQFF. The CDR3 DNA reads TGCAGTGCTAGACCCGCGGGAAATGAGCAGTTCTTC.

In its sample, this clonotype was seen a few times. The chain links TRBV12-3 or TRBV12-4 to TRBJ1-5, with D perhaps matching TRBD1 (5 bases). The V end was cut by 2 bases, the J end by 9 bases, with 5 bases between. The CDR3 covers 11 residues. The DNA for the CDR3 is TGTGCCAGCAGTTTAAGGGGGCCCCAGCATTTT. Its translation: CASSLRGPQHF.

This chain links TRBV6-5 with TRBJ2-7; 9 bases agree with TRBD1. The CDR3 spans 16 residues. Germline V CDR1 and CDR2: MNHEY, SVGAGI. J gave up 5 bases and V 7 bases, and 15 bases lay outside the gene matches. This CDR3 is CASTFRAGQGVHEQYF. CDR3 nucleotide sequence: TGTGCCAGCACTTTTCGGGCGGGACAGGGTGTCCACGAGCAGTACTTC.

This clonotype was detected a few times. CDR3: CAIRARGMNTEAFF. CDR3 coding DNA: TGTGCCATCAGAGCCAGGGGCATGAACACTGAAGCTTTCTTT. This chain uses TRBV10-3 with TRBJ1-1, with D possibly being TRBD1 (6 bases). The CDR3 is 14 amino acids. Trimming cost V 6 bases and J 0 bases, with 11 bases left between them. Germline CDR1 reads ENHRY; CDR2 reads SYGVKD.

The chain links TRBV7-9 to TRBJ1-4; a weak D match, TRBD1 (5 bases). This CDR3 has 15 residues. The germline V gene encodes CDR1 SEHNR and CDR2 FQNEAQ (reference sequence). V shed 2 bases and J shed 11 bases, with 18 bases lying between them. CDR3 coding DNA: TGTGCCAGCAGCTTATCGTCGGTAGGGGAAGGGAAACTGTTTTTT. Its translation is CASSLSSVGEGKLFF.

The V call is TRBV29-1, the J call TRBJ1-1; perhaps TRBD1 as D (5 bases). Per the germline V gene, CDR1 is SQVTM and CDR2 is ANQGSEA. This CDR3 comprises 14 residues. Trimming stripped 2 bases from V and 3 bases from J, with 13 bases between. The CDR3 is CSVEWGTGYTEAFF. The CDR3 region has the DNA TGCAGCGTTGAATGGGGTACAGGATACACTGAAGCTTTCTTT.

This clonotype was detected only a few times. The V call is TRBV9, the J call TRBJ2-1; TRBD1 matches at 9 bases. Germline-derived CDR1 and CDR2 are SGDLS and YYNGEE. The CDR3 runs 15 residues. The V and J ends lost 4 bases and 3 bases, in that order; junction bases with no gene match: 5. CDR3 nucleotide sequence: TGTGCCAGCAGCCCCCGGGGACAGGGCTACAATGAGCAGTTCTTC. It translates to CASSPRGQGYNEQFF.

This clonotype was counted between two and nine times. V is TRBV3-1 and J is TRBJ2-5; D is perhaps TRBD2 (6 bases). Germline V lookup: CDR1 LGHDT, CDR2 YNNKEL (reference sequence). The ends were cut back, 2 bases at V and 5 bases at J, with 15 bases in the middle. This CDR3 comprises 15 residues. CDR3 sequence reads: CASSQLSGRAETQYF. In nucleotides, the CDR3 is TGTGCCAGCAGCCAACTATCCGGGAGAGCGGAGACCCAGTACTTC.

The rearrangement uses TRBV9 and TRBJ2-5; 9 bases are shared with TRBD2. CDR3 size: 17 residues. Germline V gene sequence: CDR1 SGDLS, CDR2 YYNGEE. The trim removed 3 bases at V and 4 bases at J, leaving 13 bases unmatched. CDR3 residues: CASSAGTSRGDGETQYF. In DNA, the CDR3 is TGTGCCAGCAGCGCCGGGACTAGCCGGGGGGATGGAGAGACCCAGTACTTC.

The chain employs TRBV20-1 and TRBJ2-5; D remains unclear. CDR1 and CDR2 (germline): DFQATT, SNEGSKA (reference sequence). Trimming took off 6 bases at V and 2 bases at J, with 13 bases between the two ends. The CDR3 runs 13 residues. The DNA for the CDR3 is TGCAGTGCGCAGACCCAGAGTCAAGAGACCCAGTACTTC. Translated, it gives CSAQTQSQETQYF.

The CDR3 DNA follows: TGCGCCAGCAGCCAGGGACTAGCGGGGGTGTTCTTC. It specifies CASSQGLAGVFF. The chain carries TRBV5-1 and TRBJ2-1; TRBD2 matches 14 bases. Germline CDR1 reads SGHRS; CDR2 reads YFSETQ. Losses at the gene ends were 4 bases for V and 15 bases for J; bases not matched to a gene: 3. The CDR3 runs to 12 residues. Supplemented by reference TRBV5-1 and TRBJ2-1, the full variable domain reads KAGVTQTPRYLIKTRGQQVTLSCSPISGHRSVSWYQQTPGQGLQFLFEYFSETQRNKGNFPGRFSGRQFSNSRSEMNVSTLELGDSALYLCASSQGLAGVFFGPGTRLTVL.

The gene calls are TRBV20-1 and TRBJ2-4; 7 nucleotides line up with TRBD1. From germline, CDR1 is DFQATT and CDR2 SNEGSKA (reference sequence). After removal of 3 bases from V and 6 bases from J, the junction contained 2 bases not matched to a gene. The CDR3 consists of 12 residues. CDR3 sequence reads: CSASRQGNIQYF. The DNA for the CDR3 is TGCAGTGCTAGCCGACAGGGAAACATTCAGTACTTC.

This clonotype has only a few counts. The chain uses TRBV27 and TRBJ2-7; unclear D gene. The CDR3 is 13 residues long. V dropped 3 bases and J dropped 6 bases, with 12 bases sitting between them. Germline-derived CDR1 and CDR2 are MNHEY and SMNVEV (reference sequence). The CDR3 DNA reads TGTGCCAGCAGTTTTCGGACGCGGTCCGAGCAGTACTTC. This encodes CASSFRTRSEQYF.

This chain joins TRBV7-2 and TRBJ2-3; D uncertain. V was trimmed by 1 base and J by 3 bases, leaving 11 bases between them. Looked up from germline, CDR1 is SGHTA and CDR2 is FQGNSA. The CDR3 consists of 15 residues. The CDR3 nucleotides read TGTGCCAGCAGCTTAGTCCTTCATCCTACAGATACGCAGTATTTT. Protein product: CASSLVLHPTDTQYF.